The rows below give T cell receptor beta chains drawn from one sample of a study of T cell responses to AZD1222 COVID-19 vaccine. Method: immunoSEQ multiplex PCR; TCRdb's copy keeps in-frame clones and lacks some. The sample consists of under 140,000 clones, 85% to 95% of them appearing once. The sequenced sample was peripheral blood, obtained on day 0 of AZD1222 vaccination. The receptors derive from an adult in good health. The CDR3 runs from the conserved cysteine through the conserved F or W. D genes are given only for firm matches. Part of the rows lack a size; the others show once, few, many or a class for expanded clones.

>TRBJ2-2|NA|TRBV5-5|TRBD2
TGTGCCAGCAGCGGGAGGACTAGCGGGGGCCTGAACACCGGGGAGCTGTTTTTT
CASSGRTSGGLNTGELFF
>TRBJ1-1|NA|TRBV27|NA
TGTGCCAGCAGTCCAGGACGGAACCAGAACACTGAAGCTTTCTTT
CASSPGRNQNTEAFF
>TRBJ1-3|NA|TRBV19|NA
TGTGCCAGTAGTCTCGACACGAGCTCTGGAAACACCATATATTTT
CASSLDTSSGNTIYF
>TRBJ1-1|NA|TRBV10-3|NA
TGTGCCATCAGCATATCGGGCAGGGGCACTGAAGCTTTCTTT
CAISISGRGTEAFF
>TRBJ1-6|once|TRBV4-1|NA
TGCGCCAGCAGCCAAAGGGAAGATAGTACTAATTCACCCCTCCACTTT
CASSQREDSTNSPLHF
>TRBJ1-4|NA|TRBV5-1|NA
TGCGCCAGCAGCTCCAGGGGACAAGGGGAAAAACTGTTTTTT
CASSSRGQGEKLFF
>TRBJ2-7|NA|TRBV7-9|NA
TGTGCCAGCAGCTTAGTGGCAGCCCCCTCCTACGAGCAGTACTTC
CASSLVAAPSYEQYF
>TRBJ2-2|NA|TRBV18|NA
TGTGCCAGCTCACCCAACACCGGGGAGCTGTTTTTT
CASSPNTGELFF
>TRBJ1-5|NA|TRBV6-1|TRBD1
TGTGCCAGCAGTGATACAGGGGAAGGCCAGCCCCAGCATTTT
CASSDTGEGQPQHF
>TRBJ1-5|NA|TRBV19|NA
TGTGCCAGTAGTACCTGGACAATCAATCAGCCCCAGCATTTT
CASSTWTINQPQHF
>TRBJ2-1|NA|TRBV6-5|NA
TGTGCCAGCAGGCCGGATCTCTCCTACAATGAGCAGTTCTTC
CASRPDLSYNEQFF
>TRBJ1-2|NA|TRBV28|NA
TGTGCCAGCAGTTTTGGGGTCGATGGCTACACCTTC
CASSFGVDGYTF
>TRBJ2-7|NA|TRBV3-1/TRBV3-2|NA
TGTGCCAGCAGCCAGGGGCCCTACGAGCAGTACTTC
CASSQGPYEQYF
>TRBJ1-5|NA|TRBV27|NA
TGTGCCAGCAGCGGGTCCTCAAATCAGCCCCAGCATTTT
CASSGSSNQPQHF
>TRBJ2-3|NA|TRBV18|NA
TGTGCCAGCTCACCGCTAGGGAGGCAAGGGGATACGCAGTATTTT
CASSPLGRQGDTQYF
>TRBJ2-3|NA|TRBV4-1|NA
TGCGCCAGCAGCCAAGGCGACGGCCCTAGCACAGATACGCAGTATTTT
CASSQGDGPSTDTQYF
>TRBJ2-7|once|TRBV4-1|TRBD1
TGCGCCAGCAGCCAAGACGACAGGGCCTACGAGCAGTACTTC
CASSQDDRAYEQYF
>TRBJ2-1|NA|TRBV12-3/TRBV12-4|NA
TGTGCCAGCAGTTCCCGGGGGAATGAGCAGTTCTTC
CASSSRGNEQFF
>TRBJ2-1|NA|TRBV2|TRBD2
TGTGCCAGCAGCCGAACCACGGGACTAGCGGGGGGTGATGAGCAGTTCTTC
CASSRTTGLAGGDEQFF
>TRBJ2-1|NA|TRBV24-1|NA
TGTGCCACCAGTGATGTTAGCTCCTACAATGAGCAGTTCTTC
CATSDVSSYNEQFF
>TRBJ1-5|NA|TRBV2|NA
TGTGCCAGCAGTGAAGTTGGTCAGCCCCAGCATTTT
CASSEVGQPQHF
>TRBJ2-5|NA|TRBV5-5|NA
TGTGCCAGCAGCTTGGGGCTAGCGAGTCAAGAGACCCAGTACTTC
CASSLGLASQETQYF
>TRBJ2-2|NA|TRBV7-6|TRBD1
TGTGCCAGCAGCCGGGACAGGGGATACACCGGGGAGCTGTTTTTT
CASSRDRGYTGELFF
>TRBJ1-1|NA|TRBV7-3|TRBD1
TGTGCCAGCAGCCCGGGGGACAGCTATATGAACACTGAAGCTTTCTTT
CASSPGDSYMNTEAFF
>TRBJ1-2|once|TRBV2|NA
TGTGCCATACGACCCCCAGGAGCTAACTATGGCTACACCTTC
CAIRPPGANYGYTF
>TRBJ2-2|NA|TRBV7-9|NA
TGTGCCAGCAGCCCGATCACCGGGGAGCTGTTTTTT
CASSPITGELFF
>TRBJ2-1|NA|TRBV28|NA
TGTGCCAGCGGAAGGGGGGGCCAGAACAATGAGCAGTTCTTC
CASGRGGQNNEQFF
>TRBJ1-2|NA|TRBV5-1|TRBD1
TGCGCCAGCAGCTGGGACAGGGAGTATGGCTACACCTTC
CASSWDREYGYTF
>TRBJ1-1|NA|TRBV10-1|NA
TGCGCCAGCAGTGAGTCTGGGGGAACTGAAGCTTTCTTT
CASSESGGTEAFF
>TRBJ2-1|NA|TRBV6-1|NA
TGTGCCAGCAGTGAAGACGAGGGGGGTTACAATGAGCAGTTCTTC
CASSEDEGGYNEQFF
>TRBJ2-7|NA|TRBV12-3/TRBV12-4|NA
TGTGCCAGCAGTCCACCGGGCCCCTACGAGCAGTACTTC
CASSPPGPYEQYF
>TRBJ2-7|once|TRBV13|TRBD1
TGTGCCAGCTCCTTTTGGACAGGGGGCACCTACGAGCAGTACTTC
CASSFWTGGTYEQYF